This T cell receptor beta chain appears in the sequencing data of a study of T cell repertoires in cytomegalovirus infection. This clonotype was found many times. Its antigen is unidentified. TCRdb reprocessed the reads via MiXCR and lists one record per CDR3 protein. The data hold 450,000 to 650,000 distinct CDR3 sequences, with 40% observed a single time. The ends lost 5 bases at V and 2 bases at J; junction bases unmatched: 3. The CDR3 has 15 residues. From germline, CDR1 is SGHTA and CDR2 FQGNSA. Source: cultured PBMCs, taken from culture after CMV antigen stimulation. The sequence derives from a human donor in good health (CMV status not recorded). Some clones in this sample may be carry-over from other donors' samples. This chain links TRBV7-2 with TRBJ2-1, with 10 bases fitting TRBD2. The CDR3, as DNA: TGTGCCAGCAGCCCCAGCGGGGGGGCCTACAATGAGCAGTTCTTC. Protein: CASSPSGGAYNEQFF.